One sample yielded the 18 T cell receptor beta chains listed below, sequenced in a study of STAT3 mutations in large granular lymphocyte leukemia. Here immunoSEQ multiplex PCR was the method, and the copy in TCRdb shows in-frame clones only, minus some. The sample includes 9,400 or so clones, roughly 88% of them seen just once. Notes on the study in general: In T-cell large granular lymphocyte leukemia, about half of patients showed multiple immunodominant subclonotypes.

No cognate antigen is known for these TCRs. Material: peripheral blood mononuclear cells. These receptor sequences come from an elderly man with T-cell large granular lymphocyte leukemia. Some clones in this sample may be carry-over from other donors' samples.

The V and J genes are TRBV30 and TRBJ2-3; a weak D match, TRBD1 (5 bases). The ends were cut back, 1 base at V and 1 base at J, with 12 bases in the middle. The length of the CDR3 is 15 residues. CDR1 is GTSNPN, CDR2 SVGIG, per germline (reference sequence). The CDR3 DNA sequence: TGTGCCTGGAGTGGACCCAGGGCGGGCACAGATACGCAGTATTTT. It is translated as CAWSGPRAGTDTQYF.

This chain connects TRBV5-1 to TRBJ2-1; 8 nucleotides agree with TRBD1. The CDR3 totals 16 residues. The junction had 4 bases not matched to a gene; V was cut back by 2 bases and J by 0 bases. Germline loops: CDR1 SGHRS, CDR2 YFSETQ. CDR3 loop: CASSFSGTGSYNEQFF. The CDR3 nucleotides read TGCGCCAGCAGCTTTTCCGGGACAGGCTCCTACAATGAGCAGTTCTTC.

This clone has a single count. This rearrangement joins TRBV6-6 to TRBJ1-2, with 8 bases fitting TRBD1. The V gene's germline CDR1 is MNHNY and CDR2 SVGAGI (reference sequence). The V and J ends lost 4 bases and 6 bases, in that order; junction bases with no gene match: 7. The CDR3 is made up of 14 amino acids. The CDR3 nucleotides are TGTGCCAGCAGTTCTACAGGGGGGAAAGATGGCTACACCTTC. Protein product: CASSSTGGKDGYTF.

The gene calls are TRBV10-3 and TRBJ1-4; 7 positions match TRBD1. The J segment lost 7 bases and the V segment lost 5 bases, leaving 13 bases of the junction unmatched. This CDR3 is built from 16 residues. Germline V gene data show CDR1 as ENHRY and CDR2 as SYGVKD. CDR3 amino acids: CAISRSPQGEGEKLFF. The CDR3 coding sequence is TGTGCCATCAGTCGCAGCCCCCAGGGGGAAGGTGAAAAACTGTTTTTT.

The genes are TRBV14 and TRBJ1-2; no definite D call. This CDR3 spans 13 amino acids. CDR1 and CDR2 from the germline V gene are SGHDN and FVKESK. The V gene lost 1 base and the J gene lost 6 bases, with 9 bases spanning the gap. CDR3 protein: CASSQGVRHGYTF. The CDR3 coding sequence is TGTGCCAGCAGCCAAGGGGTCCGGCATGGCTACACCTTC.

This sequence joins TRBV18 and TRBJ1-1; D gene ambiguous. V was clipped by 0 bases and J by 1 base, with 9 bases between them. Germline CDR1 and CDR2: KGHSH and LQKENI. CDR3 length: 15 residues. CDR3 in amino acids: CASSPPETQNTEAFF. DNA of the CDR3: TGTGCCAGCTCACCACCGGAAACCCAGAACACTGAAGCTTTCTTT.

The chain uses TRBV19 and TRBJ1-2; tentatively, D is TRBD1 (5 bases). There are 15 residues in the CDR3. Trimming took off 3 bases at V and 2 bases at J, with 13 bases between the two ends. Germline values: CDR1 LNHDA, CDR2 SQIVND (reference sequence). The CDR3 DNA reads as TGTGCCAGTAGTATTGAGGCAGGGAGGAACTATGGCTACACCTTC. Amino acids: CASSIEAGRNYGYTF.

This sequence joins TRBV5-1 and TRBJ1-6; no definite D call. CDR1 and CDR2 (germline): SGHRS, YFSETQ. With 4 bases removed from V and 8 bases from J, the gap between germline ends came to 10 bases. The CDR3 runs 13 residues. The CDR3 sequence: CASSRVVDSPLHF. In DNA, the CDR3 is TGCGCCAGCAGCAGGGTGGTGGATTCACCCCTCCACTTT.

The CDR3 DNA is TGTGCCAGCAGCCCGAGGACAGGGTCTAACTATGGCTACACCTTC. Protein sequence: CASSPRTGSNYGYTF. The chain links TRBV7-9 to TRBJ1-2; 8 bases are shared with TRBD1. Germline trimming cut 5 bases from V and 0 bases from J; bases unmatched to any gene: 5. The length of the CDR3 is 15 residues. Looked up from germline, CDR1 is SEHNR and CDR2 is FQNEAQ (reference sequence).

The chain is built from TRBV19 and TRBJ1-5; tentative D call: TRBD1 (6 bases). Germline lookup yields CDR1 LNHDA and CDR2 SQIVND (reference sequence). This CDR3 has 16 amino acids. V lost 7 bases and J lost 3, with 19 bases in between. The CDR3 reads CASTRARDIYNQPQHF. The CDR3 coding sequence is TGTGCCAGTACAAGGGCGCGGGACATTTACAATCAGCCCCAGCATTTT.

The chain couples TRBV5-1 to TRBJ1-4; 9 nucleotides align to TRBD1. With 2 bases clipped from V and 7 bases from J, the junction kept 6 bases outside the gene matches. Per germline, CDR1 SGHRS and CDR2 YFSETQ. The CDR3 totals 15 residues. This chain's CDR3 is CASSFLTGGGEKLFF. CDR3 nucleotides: TGCGCCAGCAGCTTCTTGACAGGGGGAGGTGAAAAACTGTTTTTT. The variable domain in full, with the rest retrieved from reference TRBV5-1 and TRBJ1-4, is KAGVTQTPRYLIKTRGQQVTLSCSPISGHRSVSWYQQTPGQGLQFLFEYFSETQRNKGNFPGRFSGRQFSNSRSEMNVSTLELGDSALYLCASSFLTGGGEKLFFGSGTQLSVL.

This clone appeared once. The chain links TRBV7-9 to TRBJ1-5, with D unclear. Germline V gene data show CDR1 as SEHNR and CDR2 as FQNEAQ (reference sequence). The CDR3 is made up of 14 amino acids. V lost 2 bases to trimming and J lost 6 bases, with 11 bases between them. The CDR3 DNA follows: TGTGCCAGCAGCTTACAAGGAGTAGGTCAGCCCCAGCATTTT. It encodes CASSLQGVGQPQHF. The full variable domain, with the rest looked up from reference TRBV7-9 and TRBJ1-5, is DTGVSQNPRHKITKRGQNVTFRCDPISEHNRLYWYRQTLGQGPEFLTYFQNEAQLEKSRLLSDRFSAERPKGSFSTLEIQRTEQGDSAMYLCASSLQGVGQPQHFGDGTRLSIL.

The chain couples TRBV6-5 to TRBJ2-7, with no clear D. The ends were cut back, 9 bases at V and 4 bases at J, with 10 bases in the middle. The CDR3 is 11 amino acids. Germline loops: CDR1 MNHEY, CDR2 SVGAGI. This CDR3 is CASRNVYEQYF. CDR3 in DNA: TGTGCCAGTAGAAATGTGTACGAGCAGTACTTC.

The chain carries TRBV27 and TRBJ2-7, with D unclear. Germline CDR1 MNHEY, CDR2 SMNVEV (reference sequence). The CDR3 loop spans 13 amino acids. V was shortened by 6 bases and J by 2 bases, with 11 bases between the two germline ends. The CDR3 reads CASSSFPPYEQYF. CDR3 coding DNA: TGTGCCAGCAGCAGTTTTCCCCCCTACGAGCAGTACTTC.

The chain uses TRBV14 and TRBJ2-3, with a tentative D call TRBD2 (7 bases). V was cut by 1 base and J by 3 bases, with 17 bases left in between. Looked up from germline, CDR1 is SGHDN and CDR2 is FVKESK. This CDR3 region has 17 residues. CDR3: CASSQAPGGLVTDTQYF. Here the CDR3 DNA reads TGTGCCAGCAGCCAAGCCCCGGGGGGCTTGGTTACAGATACGCAGTATTTT.

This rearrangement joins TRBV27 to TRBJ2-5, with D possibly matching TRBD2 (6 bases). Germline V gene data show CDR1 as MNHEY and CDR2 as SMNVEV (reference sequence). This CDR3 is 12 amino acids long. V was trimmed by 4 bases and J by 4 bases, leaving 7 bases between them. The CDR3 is CASSSAGETQYF. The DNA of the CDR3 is TGTGCCAGCAGTTCAGCGGGAGAGACCCAGTACTTC.

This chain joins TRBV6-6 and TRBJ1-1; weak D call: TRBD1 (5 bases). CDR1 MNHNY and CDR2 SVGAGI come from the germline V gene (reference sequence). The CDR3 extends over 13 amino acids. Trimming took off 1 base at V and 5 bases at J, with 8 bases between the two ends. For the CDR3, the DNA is TGTGCCAGCAGTTACTATTGGGGGACTGAAGCTTTCTTT. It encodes CASSYYWGTEAFF.

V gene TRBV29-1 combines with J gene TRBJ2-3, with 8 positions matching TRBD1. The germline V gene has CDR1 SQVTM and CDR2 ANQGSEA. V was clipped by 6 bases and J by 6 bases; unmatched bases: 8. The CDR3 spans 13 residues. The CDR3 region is CSVDDRGRDTQYF. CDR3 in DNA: TGCAGCGTCGATGACAGGGGTAGGGATACGCAGTATTTT.